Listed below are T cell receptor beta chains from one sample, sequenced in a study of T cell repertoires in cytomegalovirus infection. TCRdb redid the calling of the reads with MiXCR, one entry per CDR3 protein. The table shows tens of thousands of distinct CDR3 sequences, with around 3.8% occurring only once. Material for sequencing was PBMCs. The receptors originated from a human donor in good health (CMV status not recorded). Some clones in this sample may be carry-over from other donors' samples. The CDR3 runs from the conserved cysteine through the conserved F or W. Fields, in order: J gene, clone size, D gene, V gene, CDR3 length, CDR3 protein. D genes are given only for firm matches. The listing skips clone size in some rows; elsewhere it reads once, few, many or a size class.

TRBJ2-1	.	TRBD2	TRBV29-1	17	CSVEGVYGRTSYNEQFF
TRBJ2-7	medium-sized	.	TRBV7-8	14	CASSMSAVTYEQYF
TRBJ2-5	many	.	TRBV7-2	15	CASSLRVRDWETQYF
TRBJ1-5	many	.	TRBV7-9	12	CASSLDKQPQHF
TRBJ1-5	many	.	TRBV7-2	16	CASSWMGAGSNQPQHF
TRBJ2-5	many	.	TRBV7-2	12	CASSLYGETQYF
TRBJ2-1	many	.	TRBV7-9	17	CASSLAAEGVGYNEQFF
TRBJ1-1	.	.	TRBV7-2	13	CASSLGPNNEAFF
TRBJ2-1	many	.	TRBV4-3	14	CASSRRDGWHEQFF
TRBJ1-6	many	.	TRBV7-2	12	CASRVDNSPLHF
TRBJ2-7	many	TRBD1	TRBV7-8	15	CASSADRGHSYEQYF
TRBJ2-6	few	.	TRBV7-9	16	CASSPLTPAGANVLTF
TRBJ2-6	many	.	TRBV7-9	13	CASSLPGANVLTF
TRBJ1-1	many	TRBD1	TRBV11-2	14	CASSLGDRHTEAFF
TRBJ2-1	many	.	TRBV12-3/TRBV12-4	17	CARLGGVKGRWNNEQFF
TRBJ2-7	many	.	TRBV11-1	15	CASSLADGVAYEQYF
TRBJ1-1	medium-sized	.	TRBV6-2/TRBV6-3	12	CASSTGRTEAFF
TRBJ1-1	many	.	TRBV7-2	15	CASSLAVVANTEAFF
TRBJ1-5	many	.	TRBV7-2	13	CASSPQGGQPQHF
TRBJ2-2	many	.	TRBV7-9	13	CASSRTSTGELFF
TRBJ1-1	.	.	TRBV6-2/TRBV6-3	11	CASSLNTEASF
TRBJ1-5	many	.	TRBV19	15	CASERTQGGGQPQHF
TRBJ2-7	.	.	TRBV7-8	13	CASSLLANAEQYF
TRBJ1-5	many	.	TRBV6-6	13	CASTWTAGQPQHF
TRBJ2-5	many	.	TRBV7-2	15	CASSWRGQHDETQYF
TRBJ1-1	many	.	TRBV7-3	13	CASSLLRETEAFF
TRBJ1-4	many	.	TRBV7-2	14	CASSLGLQGEKLFF
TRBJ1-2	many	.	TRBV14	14	CASSRSPGFYGYTF
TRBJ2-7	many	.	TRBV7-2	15	CASSLSRVPSYEQYF
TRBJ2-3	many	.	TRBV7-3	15	CASSQRGLARDTQYF
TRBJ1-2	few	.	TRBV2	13	CASSYRVGYGYTF
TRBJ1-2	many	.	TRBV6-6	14	CASSYGREVRGYTF
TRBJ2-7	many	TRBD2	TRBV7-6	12	CASSKTSGEQYF
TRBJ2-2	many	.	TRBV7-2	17	CASSLVGRPLNTGELFF
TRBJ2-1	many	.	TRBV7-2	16	CASSLVGSGPYNEQFF
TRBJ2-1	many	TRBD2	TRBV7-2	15	CASSSGLAGVGEQFF
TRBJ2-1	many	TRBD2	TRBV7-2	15	CAGSPSAGARNEQFF
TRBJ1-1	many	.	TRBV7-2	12	CASSWRNTEAFF
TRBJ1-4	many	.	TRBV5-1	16	CASSLDGAGSNEKLFF
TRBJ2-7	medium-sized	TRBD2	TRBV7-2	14	CASSLGGSAYEQYF
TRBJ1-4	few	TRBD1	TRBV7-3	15	CASSLTGQGNEKLFF
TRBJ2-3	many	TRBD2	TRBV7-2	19	CASSTPSGLAGAPGGTQYF
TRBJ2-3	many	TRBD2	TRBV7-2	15	CASSLSRESTDTQYF
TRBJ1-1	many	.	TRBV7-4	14	CASSLARANTEAFF
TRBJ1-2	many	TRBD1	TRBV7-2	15	CASSLVPGGLYGYTF
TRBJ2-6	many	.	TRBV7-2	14	CASSFRSGANVLTF
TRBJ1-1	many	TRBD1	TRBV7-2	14	CASSKQGGYTEAFF
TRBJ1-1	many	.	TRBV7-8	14	CASSFRDWNTEAFF
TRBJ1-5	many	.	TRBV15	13	CATSRPDNQPQHF
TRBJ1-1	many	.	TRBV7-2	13	CASSLAGLTEAFF
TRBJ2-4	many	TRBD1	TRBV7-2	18	CASSPQQGAKVAKNIQYF
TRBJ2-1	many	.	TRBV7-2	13	CASSFEMEDEQFF